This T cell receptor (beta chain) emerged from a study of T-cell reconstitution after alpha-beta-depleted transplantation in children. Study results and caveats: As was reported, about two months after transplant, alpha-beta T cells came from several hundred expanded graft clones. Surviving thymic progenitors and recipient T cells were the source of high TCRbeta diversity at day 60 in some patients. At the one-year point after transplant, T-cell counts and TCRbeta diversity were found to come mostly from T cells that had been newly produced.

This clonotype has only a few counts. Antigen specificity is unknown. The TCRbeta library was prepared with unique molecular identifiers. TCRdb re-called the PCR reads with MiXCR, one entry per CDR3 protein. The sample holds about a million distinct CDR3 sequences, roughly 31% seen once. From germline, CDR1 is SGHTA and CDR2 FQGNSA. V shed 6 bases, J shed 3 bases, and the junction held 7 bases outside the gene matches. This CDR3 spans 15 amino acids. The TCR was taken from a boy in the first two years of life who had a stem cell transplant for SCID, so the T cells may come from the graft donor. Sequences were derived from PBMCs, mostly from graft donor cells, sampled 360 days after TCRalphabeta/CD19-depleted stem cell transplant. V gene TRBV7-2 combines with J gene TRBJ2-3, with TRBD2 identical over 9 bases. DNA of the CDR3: TGTGCCAGCAGACCTCCGGGACTAGCTACAGATACGCAGTATTTT. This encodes CASRPPGLATDTQYF.